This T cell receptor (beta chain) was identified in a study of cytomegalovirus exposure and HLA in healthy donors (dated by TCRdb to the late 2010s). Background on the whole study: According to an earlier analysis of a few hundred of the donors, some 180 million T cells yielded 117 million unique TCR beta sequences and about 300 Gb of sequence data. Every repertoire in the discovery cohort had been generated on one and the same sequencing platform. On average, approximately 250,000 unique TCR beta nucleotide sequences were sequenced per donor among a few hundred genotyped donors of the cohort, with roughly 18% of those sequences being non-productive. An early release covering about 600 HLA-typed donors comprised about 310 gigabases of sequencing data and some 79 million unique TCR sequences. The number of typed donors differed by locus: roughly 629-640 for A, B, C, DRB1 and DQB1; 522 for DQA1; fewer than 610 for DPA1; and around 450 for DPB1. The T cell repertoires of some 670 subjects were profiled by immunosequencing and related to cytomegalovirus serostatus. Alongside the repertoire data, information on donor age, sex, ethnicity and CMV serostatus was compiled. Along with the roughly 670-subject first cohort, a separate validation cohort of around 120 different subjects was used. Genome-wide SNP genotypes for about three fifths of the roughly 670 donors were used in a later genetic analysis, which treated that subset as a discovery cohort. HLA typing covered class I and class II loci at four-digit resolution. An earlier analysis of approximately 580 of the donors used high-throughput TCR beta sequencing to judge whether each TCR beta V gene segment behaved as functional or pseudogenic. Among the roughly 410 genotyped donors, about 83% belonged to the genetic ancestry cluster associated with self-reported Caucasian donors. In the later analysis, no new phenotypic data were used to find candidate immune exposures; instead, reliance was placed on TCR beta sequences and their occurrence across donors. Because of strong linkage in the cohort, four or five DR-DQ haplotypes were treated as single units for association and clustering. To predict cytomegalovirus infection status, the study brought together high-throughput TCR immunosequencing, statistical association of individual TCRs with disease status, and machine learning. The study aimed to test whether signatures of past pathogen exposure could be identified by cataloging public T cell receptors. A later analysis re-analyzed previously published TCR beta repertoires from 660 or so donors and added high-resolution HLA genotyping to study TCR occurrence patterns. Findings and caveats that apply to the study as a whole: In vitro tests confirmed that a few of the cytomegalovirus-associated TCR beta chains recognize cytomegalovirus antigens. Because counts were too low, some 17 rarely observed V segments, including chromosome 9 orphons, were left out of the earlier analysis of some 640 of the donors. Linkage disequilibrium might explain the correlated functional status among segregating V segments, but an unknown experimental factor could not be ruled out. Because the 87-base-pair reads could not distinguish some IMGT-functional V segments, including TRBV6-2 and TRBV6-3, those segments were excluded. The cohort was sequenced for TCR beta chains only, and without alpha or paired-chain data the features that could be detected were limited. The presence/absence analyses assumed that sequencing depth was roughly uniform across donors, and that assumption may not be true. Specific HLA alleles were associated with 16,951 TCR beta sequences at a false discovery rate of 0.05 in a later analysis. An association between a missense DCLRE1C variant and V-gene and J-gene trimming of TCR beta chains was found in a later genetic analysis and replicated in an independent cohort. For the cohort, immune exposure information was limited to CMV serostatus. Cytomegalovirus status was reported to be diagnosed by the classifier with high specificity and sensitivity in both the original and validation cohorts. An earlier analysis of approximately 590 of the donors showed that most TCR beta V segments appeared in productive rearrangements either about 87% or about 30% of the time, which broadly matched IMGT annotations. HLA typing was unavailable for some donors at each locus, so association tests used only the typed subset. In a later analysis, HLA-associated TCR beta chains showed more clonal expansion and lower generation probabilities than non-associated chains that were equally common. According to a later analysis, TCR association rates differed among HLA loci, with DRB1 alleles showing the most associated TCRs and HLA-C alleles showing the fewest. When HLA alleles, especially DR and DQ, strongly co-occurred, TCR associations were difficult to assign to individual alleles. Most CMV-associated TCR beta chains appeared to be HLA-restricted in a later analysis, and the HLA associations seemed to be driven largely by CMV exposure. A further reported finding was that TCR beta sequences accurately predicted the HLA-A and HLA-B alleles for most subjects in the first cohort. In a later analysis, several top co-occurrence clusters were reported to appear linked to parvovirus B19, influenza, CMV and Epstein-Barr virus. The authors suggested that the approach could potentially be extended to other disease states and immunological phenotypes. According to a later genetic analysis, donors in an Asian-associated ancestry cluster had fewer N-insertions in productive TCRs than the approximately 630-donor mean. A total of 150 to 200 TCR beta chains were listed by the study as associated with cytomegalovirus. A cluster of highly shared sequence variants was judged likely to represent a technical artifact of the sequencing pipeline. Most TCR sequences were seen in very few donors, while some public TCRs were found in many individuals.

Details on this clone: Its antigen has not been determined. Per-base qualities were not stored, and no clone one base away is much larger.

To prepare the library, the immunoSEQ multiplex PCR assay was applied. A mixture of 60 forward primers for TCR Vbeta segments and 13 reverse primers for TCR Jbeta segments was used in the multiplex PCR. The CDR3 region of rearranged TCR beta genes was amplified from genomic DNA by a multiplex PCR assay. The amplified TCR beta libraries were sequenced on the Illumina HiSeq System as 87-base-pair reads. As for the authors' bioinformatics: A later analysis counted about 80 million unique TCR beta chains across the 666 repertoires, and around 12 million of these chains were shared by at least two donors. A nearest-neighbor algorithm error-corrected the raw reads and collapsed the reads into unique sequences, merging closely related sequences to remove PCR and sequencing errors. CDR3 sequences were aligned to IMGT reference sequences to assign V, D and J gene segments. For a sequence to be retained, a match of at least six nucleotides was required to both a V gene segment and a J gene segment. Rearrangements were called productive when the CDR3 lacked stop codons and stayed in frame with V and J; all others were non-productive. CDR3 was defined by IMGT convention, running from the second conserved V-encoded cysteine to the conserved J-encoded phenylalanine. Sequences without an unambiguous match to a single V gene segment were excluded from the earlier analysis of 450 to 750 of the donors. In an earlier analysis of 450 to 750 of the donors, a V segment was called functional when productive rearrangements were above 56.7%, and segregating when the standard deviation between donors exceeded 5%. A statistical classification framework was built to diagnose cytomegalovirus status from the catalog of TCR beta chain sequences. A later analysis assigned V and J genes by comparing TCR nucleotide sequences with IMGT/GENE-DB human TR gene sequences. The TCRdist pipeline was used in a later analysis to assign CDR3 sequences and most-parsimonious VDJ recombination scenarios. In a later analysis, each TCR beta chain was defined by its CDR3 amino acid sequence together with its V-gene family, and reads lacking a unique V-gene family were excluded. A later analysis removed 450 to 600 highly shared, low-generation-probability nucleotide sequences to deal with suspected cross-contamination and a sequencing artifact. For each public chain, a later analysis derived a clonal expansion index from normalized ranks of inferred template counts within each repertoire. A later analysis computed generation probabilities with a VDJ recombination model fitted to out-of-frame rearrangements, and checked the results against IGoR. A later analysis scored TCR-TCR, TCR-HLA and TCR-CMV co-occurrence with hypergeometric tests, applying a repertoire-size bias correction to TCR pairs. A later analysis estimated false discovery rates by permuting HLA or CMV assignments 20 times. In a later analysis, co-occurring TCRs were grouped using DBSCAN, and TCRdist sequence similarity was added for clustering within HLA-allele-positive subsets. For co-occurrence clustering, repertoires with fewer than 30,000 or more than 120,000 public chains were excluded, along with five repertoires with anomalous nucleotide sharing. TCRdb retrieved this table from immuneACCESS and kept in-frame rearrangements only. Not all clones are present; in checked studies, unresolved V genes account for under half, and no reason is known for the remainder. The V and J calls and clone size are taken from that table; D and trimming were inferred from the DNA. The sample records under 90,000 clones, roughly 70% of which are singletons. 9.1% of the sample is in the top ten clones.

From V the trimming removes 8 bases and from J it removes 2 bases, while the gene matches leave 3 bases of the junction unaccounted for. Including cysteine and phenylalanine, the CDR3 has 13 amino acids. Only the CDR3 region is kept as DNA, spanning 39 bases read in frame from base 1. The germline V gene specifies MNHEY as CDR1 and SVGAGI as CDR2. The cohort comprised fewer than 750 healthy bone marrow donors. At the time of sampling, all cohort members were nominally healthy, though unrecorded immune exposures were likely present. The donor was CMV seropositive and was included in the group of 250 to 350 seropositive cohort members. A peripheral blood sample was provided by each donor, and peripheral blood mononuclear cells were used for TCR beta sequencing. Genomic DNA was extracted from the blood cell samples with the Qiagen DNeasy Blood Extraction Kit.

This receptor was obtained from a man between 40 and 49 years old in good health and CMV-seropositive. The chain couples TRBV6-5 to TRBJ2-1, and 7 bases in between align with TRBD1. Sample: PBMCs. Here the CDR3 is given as CASQGVTYNEQFF. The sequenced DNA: TGTGCCAGCCAGGGGGTCACCTACAATGAGCAGTTCTTC.